The 10 T cell receptor beta chains presented below share a single source sample, sequenced in a study of persistence of HIV-infected CD4 T cells (TCRdb year 2020). Explained via the paper, the treatment or condition label denotes: suppressive antiretroviral therapy. As a nonspecific positive control representing the CD4+ T cell repertoire, the cells were stimulated with anti-CD3/anti-CD28 magnetic beads. Responding CD4+ T cells were sorted on the basis of upregulation of both CD40 ligand and CD69. For these TCRs, the target antigens are not known. The immunoSEQ hsTCRB assay version 4 in survey mode was used to sequence TCRbeta repertoires from genomic DNA. TCRdb holds this immuneACCESS table with in-frame rearrangements only. Some clones are missing; in checked studies, unresolved V genes explain under half, and the rest has no known cause. The sample table contains about 43,000 clones; only one count was recorded for 89% of them. The ten largest clonotypes hold over 0.9% of the sample.

This specimen consisted of CD4+ T cells sorted from PBMCs after roughly 18-hour stimulation, obtained from a patient who received antiretroviral therapy. The sample's cell subset or site label, decoded: CD40L+CD69+ CD4 T cells responding to anti-CD3/anti-CD28 beads, representing the overall repertoire. These receptors all come from an adult man with HIV who was CMV-seropositive.

The chain carries TRBV9 and TRBJ1-1; no firm D call. The CDR3 is 13 amino acids. The V end was cut by 4 bases, the J end by 3 bases, with 10 bases between. The germline gives CDR1 SGDLS, CDR2 YYNGEE. The CDR3 reads CASSLDTDTEAFF. CDR3 sequence (DNA): TGTGCCAGCAGCCTTGACACTGACACTGAAGCTTTCTTT.

This sequence joins TRBV7-8 and TRBJ2-1; TRBD2 aligns across 8 bases. The V gene end was trimmed by 5 bases and the J gene end by 8 bases; junction bases not matched to a gene: 5. The CDR3 extends over 13 amino acids. The germline gives CDR1 SGHVS, CDR2 FQNEAQ. The CDR3 nucleotides are TGTGCCAGCAGCCTTCGGGGGGGCGATGAGCAGTTCTTC. The encoded protein is CASSLRGGDEQFF.

The chain recombines TRBV5-1 with TRBJ1-1; D not resolved. Germline V gene sequence: CDR1 SGHRS, CDR2 YFSETQ. V was clipped by 0 bases and J by 3 bases, with 12 bases between them. The length of the CDR3 is 15 residues. CDR3 bases: TGCGCCAGCAGCTTGGACGCAGGCACACACACTGAAGCTTTCTTT. Translating it yields CASSLDAGTHTEAFF.

This clone has only a few counts. V and J are TRBV7-9 and TRBJ1-2; no firm D call. CDR3 length: 14 residues. Trimming removed 2 bases at V and 3 bases at J, with 10 bases between. Germline V gene data show CDR1 as SEHNR and CDR2 as FQNEAQ (reference sequence). The CDR3 region has the DNA TGTGCCAGCAGCTTATTCAGTTTGGACTATGGCTACACCTTC. Protein: CASSLFSLDYGYTF.

The J gene is TRBJ2-1, the V gene TRBV12-3 or TRBV12-4; D gene ambiguous. The CDR3 is made up of 13 amino acids. V lost 6 bases and J lost 4, with 10 bases in between. CDR3 amino acids: CASSSQSYNEQFF. For the CDR3, the DNA is TGTGCCAGCAGCTCTCAGAGTTACAATGAGCAGTTCTTC.

The chain joins TRBV2 to TRBJ1-5; D is perhaps TRBD1 (6 bases). CDR1 is SNHLY, CDR2 FYNNEI, per germline. Trimming removed 6 bases from V and 4 bases from J, with 16 bases in between. CDR3 length equals 15 residues. CDR3 in amino acids: CASRPTGPRNQPQHF. In DNA, the CDR3 is TGTGCCAGCAGGCCGACAGGCCCAAGGAATCAGCCCCAGCATTTT.

Only one count was recorded for this clone. The chain uses TRBV5-4 and TRBJ1-2, with 7 bases matching TRBD1. The CDR3 spans 15 residues. Germline lookup yields CDR1 SGHNT and CDR2 YYREEE (reference sequence). V shed 6 bases, J shed 8 bases, and the junction held 16 bases outside the gene matches. CDR3 nucleotides: TGTGCCAGCACCTCCTATAGACAGGGAGTTAGGGGCTACACCTTC. It specifies CASTSYRQGVRGYTF.

V gene TRBV19 combines with J gene TRBJ2-5; TRBD1 agrees at 8 bases. The ends lost 5 bases at V and 7 bases at J; junction bases unmatched: 12. Germline lookup yields CDR1 LNHDA and CDR2 SQIVND (reference sequence). The CDR3 is 15 residues long. The CDR3 here is CASSPPGQAYGTQYF. Written as DNA, the CDR3 is TGTGCCAGTAGTCCTCCGGGACAGGCCTACGGGACCCAGTACTTC. Looking up the rest from reference TRBV19 and TRBJ2-5 gives the full variable domain: DGGITQSPKYLFRKEGQNVTLSCEQNLNHDAMYWYRQDPGQGLRLIYYSQIVNDFQKGDIAEGYSVSREKKESFPLTVTSAQKNPTAFYLCASSPPGQAYGTQYFGPGTRLLVL.

The chain has TRBV28 and TRBJ1-2; D gene unclear. Germline V gene sequence: CDR1 MDHEN, CDR2 SYDVKM. This CDR3 comprises 12 residues. V was trimmed by 4 bases and J by 1 base, leaving 4 bases between them. CDR3 sequence: CASSWNNYGYTF. As DNA, the CDR3 is TGTGCCAGCAGTTGGAATAACTATGGCTACACCTTC.

The CDR3 is CASSQFLIQPPNYGYTF. For the CDR3, the DNA is TGCGCCAGCAGCCAATTCCTTATACAACCACCAAACTATGGCTACACCTTC. The V and J genes are TRBV4-1 and TRBJ1-2; no definite D call. V gave up 2 bases and J gave up 2 bases, with 18 bases separating them. The V gene's germline CDR1 is MGHRA and CDR2 YSYEKL. The CDR3 spans 17 residues.